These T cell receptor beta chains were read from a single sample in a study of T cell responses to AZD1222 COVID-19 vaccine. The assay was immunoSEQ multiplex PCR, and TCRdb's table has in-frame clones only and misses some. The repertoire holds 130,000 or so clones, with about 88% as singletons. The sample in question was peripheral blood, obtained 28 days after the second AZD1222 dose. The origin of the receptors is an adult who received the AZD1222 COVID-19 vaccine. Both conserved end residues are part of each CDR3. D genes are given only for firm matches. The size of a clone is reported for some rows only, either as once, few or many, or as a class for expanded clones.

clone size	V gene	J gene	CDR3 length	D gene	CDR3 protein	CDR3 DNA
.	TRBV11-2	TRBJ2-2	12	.	CASSPLGGELFF	TGTGCCAGCAGCCCACTTGGCGGGGAGCTGTTTTTT
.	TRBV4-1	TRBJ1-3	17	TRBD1	CASSQPYRGSSGNTIYF	TGCGCCAGCAGCCAACCCTACAGGGGGAGCTCTGGAAACACCATATATTTT
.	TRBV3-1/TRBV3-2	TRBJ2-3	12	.	CASSSTSDTQYF	TGTGCCAGCAGTTCCACCTCAGATACGCAGTATTTT
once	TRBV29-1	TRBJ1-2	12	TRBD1	CSVRDRSYGYTF	TGCAGCGTTAGGGACAGGTCCTATGGCTACACCTTC
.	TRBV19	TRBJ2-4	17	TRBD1	CASSTPPGGRGLGIQYF	TGTGCCAGTAGTACCCCCCCAGGGGGAAGGGGGCTTGGCATTCAGTACTTC
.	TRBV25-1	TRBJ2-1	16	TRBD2	CASEGLAGRSYNEQFF	TGTGCCAGCGAGGGACTAGCGGGGCGCTCCTACAATGAGCAGTTCTTC
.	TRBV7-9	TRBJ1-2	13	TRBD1	CASSWTGAHGYTF	TGTGCCAGCAGCTGGACAGGGGCTCATGGCTACACCTTC
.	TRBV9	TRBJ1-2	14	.	CASSVGQELYGYTF	TGTGCCAGCAGCGTGGGACAAGAGCTCTATGGCTACACCTTC
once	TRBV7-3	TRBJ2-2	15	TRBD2	CASSLEGRGSGELFF	TGTGCCAGCAGCTTAGAAGGGCGGGGGTCCGGGGAGCTGTTTTTT
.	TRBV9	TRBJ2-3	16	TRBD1	CASSVRVGTATDTQYF	TGTGCCAGCAGCGTCCGCGTCGGGACAGCAACAGATACGCAGTATTTT
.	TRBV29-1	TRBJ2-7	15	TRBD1	CSVITGGVEPYEQYF	TGCAGCGTGATAACAGGGGGCGTTGAACCCTACGAGCAGTACTTC
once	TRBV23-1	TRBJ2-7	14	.	CASSQPNTPYEQYF	TGCGCCAGCAGTCAACCGAATACCCCCTACGAGCAGTACTTC
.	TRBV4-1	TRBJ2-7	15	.	CASSQDQRGYYEQYF	TGCGCCAGCAGCCAAGATCAGAGGGGCTACTACGAGCAGTACTTC
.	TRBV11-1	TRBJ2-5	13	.	CASSLQDRGTQYF	TGTGCCAGCAGCTTACAGGACCGGGGGACCCAGTACTTC
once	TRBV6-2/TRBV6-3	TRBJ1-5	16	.	CASSLYQSGPNQPQHF	TGTGCCAGCAGTTTATACCAATCAGGGCCCAATCAGCCCCAGCATTTT
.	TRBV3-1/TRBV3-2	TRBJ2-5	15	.	CASSQVQQPQETQYF	TGTGCCAGCAGCCAAGTTCAGCAACCACAAGAGACCCAGTACTTC
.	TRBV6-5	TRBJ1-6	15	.	CASRRGSSYNSPLHF	TGTGCCAGCAGAAGAGGGAGCTCCTATAATTCACCCCTCCACTTT
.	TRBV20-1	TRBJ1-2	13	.	CSASKGTNYGYTF	TGCAGTGCTAGTAAAGGGACCAACTATGGCTACACCTTC
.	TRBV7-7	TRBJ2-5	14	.	CASSLAGREETQYF	TGTGCTAGCAGCTTAGCAGGCAGGGAAGAGACCCAGTACTTC
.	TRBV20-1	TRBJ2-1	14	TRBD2	CSASQRGPGDEQFF	TGCAGTGCTAGTCAGCGGGGGCCGGGGGATGAGCAGTTCTTC
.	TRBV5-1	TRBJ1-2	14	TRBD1	CASSLVDRMDGYTF	TGCGCCAGCAGCTTGGTGGACAGGATGGATGGCTACACCTTC
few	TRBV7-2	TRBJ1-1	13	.	CASSPQMNTEAFF	TGTGCCAGCAGTCCGCAGATGAACACTGAAGCTTTCTTT
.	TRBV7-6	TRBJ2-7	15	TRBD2	CASSLVQRGTYEQYF	TGTGCCAGCAGCTTAGTCCAGCGGGGGACCTACGAGCAGTACTTC
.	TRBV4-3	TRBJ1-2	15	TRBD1	CASSRGTVMNYGYTF	TGCGCCAGCAGCCGAGGGACAGTTATGAACTATGGCTACACCTTC
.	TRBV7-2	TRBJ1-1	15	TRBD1	CASSLSPTGSTEAFF	TGTGCCAGCAGCCTCTCACCGACAGGGAGCACTGAAGCTTTCTTT
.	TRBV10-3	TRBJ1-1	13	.	CAISQIVYTEAFF	TGTGCCATCAGTCAGATTGTTTACACTGAAGCTTTCTTT
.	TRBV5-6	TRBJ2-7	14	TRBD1	CASSNDRGIGEQYF	TGTGCCAGCAGCAACGACAGGGGAATCGGCGAGCAGTACTTC
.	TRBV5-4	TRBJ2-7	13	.	CASSRPGGYEQYF	TGTGCCAGCAGCCGCCCCGGGGGCTACGAGCAGTACTTC
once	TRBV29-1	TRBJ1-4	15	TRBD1	CSVGRTGGENEKLFF	TGCAGCGTTGGCCGAACAGGGGGAGAAAATGAAAAACTGTTTTTT
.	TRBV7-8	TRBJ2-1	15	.	CASSLIRASYNEQFF	TGTGCCAGCAGCTTAATCAGGGCCTCCTACAATGAGCAGTTCTTC
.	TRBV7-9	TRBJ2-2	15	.	CASSSLKTISGELFF	TGTGCCAGCAGCTCACTAAAGACAATCTCCGGGGAGCTGTTTTTT
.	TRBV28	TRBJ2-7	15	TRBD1	CASSRPGTGDGEQYF	TGTGCCAGCAGCCGACCCGGGACAGGGGATGGCGAGCAGTACTTC
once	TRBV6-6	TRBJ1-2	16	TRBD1	CASSYPGTGANYGYTF	TGTGCCAGCAGTTACCCCGGGACAGGGGCCAACTATGGCTACACCTTC
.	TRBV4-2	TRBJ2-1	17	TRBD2	CASSQGPGLATLTEQFF	TGTGCCAGCAGCCAAGGGCCGGGACTAGCGACGCTTACTGAGCAGTTCTTC
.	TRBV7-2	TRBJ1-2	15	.	CASSLPGPDSYGYTF	TGTGCCAGCAGCCTCCCGGGCCCTGACTCCTATGGCTACACCTTC
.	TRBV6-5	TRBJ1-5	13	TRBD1	CASRGGNNQPQHF	TGTGCCAGCAGAGGGGGCAACAATCAGCCCCAGCATTTT
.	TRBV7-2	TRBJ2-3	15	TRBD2	CASSQQRGSGDTQYF	TGTGCCAGCAGCCAACAGCGGGGGAGCGGGGATACGCAGTATTTT
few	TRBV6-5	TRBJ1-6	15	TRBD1	CASSLGQGFRSPLHF	TGTGCCAGCAGCTTAGGACAGGGGTTCAGATCACCCCTCCACTTT
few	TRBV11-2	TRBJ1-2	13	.	CASSFVGNYGYTF	TGTGCCAGCAGCTTTGTAGGGAACTATGGCTACACCTTC
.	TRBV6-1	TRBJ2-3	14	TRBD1	CASSEDRVTDTQYF	TGTGCCAGCAGTGAGGACAGGGTTACAGATACGCAGTATTTT
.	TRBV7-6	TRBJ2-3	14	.	CASSLVDSTDTQYF	TGTGCCAGCAGCTTAGTGGACAGCACAGATACGCAGTATTTT
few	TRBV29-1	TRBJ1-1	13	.	CSVDHGGHTEAFF	TGCAGCGTTGATCACGGAGGTCACACTGAAGCTTTCTTT
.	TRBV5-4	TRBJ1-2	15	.	CASSSWTVGHDGYTF	TGTGCCAGCAGCTCTTGGACAGTGGGACACGATGGCTACACCTTC
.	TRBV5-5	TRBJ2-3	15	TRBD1	CASSLGGGPTDTQYF	TGTGCCAGCAGCTTGGGAGGGGGCCCCACAGATACGCAGTATTTT
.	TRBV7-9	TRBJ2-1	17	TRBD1	CASSSLPWDRGQNEQFF	TGTGCCAGCAGCTCGTTACCCTGGGACAGGGGGCAGAATGAGCAGTTCTTC